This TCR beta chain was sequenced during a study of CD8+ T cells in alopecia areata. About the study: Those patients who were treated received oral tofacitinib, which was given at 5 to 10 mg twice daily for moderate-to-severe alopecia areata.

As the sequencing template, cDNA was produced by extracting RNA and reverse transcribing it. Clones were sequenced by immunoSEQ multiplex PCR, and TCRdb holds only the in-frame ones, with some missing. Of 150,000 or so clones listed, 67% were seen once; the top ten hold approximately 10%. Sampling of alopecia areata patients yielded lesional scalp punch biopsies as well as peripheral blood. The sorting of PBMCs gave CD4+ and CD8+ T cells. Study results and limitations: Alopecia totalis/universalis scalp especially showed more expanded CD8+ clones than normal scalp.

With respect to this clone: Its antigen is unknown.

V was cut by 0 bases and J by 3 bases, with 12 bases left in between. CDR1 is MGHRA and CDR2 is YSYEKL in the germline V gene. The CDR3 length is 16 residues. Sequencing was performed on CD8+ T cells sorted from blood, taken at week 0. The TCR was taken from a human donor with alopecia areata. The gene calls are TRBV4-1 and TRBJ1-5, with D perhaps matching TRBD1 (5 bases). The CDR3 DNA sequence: TGCGCCAGCAGCCAAGAGGGGACGGCCATCAATCAGCCCCAGCATTTT. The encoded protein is CASSQEGTAINQPQHF.